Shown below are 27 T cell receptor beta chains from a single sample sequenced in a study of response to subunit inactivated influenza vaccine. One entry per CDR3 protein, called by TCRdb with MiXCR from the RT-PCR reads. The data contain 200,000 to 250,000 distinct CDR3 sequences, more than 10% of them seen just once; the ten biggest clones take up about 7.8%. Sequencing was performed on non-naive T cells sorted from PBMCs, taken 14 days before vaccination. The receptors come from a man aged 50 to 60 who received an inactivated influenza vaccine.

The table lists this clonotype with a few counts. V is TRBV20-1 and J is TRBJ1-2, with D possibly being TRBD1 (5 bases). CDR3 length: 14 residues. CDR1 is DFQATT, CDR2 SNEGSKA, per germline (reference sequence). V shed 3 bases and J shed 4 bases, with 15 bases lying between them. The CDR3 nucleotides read TGCAGTGCTAGTGGTATCAGGGTGAGCTATGGCTACACCTTC. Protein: CSASGIRVSYGYTF.

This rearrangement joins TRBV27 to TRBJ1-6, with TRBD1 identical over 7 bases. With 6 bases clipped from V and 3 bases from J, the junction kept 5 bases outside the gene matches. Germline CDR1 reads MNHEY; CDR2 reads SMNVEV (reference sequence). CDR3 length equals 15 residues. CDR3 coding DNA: TGTGCCAGCAGCTGGGGACAGAGCTATAATTCACCCCTCCACTTT. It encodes CASSWGQSYNSPLHF.

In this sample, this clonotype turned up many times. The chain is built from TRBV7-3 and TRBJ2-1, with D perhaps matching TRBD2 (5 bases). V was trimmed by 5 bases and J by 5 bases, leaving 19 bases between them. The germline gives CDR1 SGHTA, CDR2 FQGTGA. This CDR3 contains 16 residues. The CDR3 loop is CASSMELVTQNNEQFF. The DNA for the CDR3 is TGTGCCAGCAGCATGGAACTAGTTACTCAGAACAATGAGCAGTTCTTC.

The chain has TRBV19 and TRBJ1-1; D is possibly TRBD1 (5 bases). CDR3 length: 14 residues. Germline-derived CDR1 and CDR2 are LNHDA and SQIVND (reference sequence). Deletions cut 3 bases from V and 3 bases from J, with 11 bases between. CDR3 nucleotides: TGTGCCAGTAGTATCCACGGGGCGGACACTGAAGCTTTCTTT. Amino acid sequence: CASSIHGADTEAFF.

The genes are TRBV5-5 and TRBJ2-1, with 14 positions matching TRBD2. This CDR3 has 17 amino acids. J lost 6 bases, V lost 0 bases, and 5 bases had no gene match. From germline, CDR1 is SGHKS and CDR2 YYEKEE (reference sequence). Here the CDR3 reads CASSLARGLAGVNEQFF. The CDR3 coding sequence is TGTGCCAGCAGCTTGGCGAGGGGACTAGCGGGAGTCAATGAGCAGTTCTTC.

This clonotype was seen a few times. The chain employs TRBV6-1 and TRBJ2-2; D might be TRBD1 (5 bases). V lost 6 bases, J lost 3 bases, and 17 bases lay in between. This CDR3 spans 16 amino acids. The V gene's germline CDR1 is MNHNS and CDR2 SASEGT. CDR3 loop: CASSRKIDSYTGELFF. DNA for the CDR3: TGTGCCAGCAGCCGAAAGATAGACAGTTACACCGGGGAGCTGTTTTTT.

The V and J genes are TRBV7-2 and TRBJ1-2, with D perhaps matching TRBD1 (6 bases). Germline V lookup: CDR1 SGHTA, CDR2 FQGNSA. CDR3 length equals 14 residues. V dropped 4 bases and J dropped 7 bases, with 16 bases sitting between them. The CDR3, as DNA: TGTGCCAGCAGCTCTCAGGGGACCCCCTCTGGCTACACCTTC. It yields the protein CASSSQGTPSGYTF. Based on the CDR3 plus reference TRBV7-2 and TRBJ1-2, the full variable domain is GAGVSQSPSNKVTEKGKDVELRCDPISGHTALYWYRQSLGQGLEFLIYFQGNSAPDKSGLPSDRFSAERTGGSVSTLTIQRTQQEDSAVYLCASSSQGTPSGYTFGSGTRLTVV.

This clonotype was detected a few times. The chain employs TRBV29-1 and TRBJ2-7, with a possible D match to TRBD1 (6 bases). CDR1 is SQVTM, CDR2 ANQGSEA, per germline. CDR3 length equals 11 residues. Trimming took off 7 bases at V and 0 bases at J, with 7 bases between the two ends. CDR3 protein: CSGQDSYEQYF. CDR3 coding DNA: TGCAGCGGACAGGACTCCTACGAGCAGTACTTC.

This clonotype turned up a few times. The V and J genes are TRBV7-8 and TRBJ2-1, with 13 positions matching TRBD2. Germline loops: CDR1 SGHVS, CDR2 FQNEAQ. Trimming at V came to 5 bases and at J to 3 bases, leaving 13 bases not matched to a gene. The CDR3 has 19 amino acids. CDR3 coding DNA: TGTGCCAGCAGCGGGAGGACTAGCGGGGGTCCCACATTCTACAATGAGCAGTTCTTC. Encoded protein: CASSGRTSGGPTFYNEQFF. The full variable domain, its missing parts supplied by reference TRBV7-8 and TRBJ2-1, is GAGVSQSPRYKVAKRGQDVALRCDPISGHVSLFWYQQALGQGPEFLTYFQNEAQLDKSGLPSDRFFAERPEGSVSTLKIQRTQQEDSAVYLCASSGRTSGGPTFYNEQFFGPGTRLTVL.

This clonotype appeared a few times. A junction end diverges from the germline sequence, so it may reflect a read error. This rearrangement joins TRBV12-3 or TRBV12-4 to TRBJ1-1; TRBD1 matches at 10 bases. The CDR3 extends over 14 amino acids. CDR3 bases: TGTGCCAGCAGACCGGGACAGGGGCCCAGAGAAGCTTCCTTT. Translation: CASRPGQGPREASF.

This CDR3 is CASTQTATNVLTF. The CDR3 DNA reads as TGTGCCAGCACCCAAACAGCTACCAACGTCCTGACTTTC. The rearrangement joins TRBV28 to TRBJ2-6; no clear D gene. The germline gives CDR1 MDHEN, CDR2 SYDVKM. The CDR3 is 13 residues long. V was pared by 7 bases and J by 8 bases, with 12 bases between.

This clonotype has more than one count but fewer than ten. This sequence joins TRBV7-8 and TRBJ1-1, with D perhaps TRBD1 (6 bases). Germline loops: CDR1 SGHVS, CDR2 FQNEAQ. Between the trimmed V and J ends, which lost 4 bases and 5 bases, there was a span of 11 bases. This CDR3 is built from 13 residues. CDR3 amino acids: CASSWIGGTEAFF. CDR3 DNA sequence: TGTGCCAGCAGCTGGATAGGGGGGACTGAAGCTTTCTTT.

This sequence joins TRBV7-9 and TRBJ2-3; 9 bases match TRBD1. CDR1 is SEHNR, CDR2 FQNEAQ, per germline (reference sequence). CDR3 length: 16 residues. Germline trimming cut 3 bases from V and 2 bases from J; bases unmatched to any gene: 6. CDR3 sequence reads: CASSFSGTGNTDTQYF. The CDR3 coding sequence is TGTGCCAGCAGCTTCTCAGGGACAGGGAACACAGATACGCAGTATTTT.

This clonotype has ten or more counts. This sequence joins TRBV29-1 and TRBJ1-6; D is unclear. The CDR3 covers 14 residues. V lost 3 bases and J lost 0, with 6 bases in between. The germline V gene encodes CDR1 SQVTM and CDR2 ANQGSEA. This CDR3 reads CSVDWSSYNSPLHF. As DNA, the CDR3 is TGCAGCGTTGATTGGAGCTCCTATAATTCACCCCTCCACTTT.

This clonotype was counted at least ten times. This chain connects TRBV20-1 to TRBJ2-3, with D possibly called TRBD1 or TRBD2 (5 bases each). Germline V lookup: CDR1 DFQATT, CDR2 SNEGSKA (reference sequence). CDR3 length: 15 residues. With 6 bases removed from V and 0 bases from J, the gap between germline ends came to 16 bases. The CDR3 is CSAPDWGRSTDTQYF. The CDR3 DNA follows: TGCAGTGCCCCGGACTGGGGGAGAAGCACAGATACGCAGTATTTT.

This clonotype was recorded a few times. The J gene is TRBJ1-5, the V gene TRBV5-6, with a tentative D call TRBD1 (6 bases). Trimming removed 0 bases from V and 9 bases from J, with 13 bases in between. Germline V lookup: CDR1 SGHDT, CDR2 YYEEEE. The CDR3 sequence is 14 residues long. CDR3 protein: CASSLGTLGGPQHF. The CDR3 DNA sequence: TGTGCCAGCAGCTTGGGGACCCTAGGGGGGCCCCAGCATTTT.

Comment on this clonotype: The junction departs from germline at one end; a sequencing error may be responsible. The DNA for the CDR3 is TGTGCCAGCAGTTTAGGATGGGGGAACACTGAAGCTTCCTTT. Protein: CASSLGWGNTEASF. The gene calls are TRBV27 and TRBJ1-1; D is perhaps TRBD1 (5 bases). The CDR3 spans 14 residues. The V gene's germline CDR1 is MNHEY and CDR2 SMNVEV (reference sequence).

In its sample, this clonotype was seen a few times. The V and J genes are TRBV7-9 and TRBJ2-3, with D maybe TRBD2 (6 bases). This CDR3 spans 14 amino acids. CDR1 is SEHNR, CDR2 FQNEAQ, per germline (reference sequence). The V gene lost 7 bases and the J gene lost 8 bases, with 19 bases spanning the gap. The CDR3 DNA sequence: TGTGCCAGCACCCCAGGAGGGTCGGAGCCTACGCAGTATTTT. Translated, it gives CASTPGGSEPTQYF.

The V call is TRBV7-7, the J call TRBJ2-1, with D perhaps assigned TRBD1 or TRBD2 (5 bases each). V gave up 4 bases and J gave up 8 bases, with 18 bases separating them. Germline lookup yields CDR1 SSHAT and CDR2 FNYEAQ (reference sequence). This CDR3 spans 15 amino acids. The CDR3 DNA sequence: TGTGCCAGCAGCTCCCGGCTGGGACCACAGGATGAGCAGTTCTTC. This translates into CASSSRLGPQDEQFF.

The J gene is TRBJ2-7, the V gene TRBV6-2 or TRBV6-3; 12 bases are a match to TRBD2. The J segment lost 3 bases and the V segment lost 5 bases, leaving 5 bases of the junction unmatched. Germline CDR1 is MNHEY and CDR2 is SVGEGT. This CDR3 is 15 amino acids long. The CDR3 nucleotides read TGTGCCAGCAGTGGGAGACTAGCGGGAGACTACGAGCAGTACTTC. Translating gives CASSGRLAGDYEQYF.

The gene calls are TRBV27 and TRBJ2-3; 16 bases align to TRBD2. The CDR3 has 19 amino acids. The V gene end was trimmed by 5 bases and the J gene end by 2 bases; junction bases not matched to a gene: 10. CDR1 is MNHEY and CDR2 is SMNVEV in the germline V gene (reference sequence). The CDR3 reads CASSPGPGLAGGPTDTQYF. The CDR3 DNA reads TGTGCCAGCAGTCCCGGACCGGGACTAGCGGGAGGGCCCACAGATACGCAGTATTTT.

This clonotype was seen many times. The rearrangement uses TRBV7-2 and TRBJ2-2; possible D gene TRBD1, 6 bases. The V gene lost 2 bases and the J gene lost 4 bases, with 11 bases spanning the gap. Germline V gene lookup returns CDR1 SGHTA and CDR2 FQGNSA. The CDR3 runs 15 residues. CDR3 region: CASSLIQGSTGELFF. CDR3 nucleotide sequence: TGTGCCAGCAGCTTAATTCAGGGGTCCACCGGGGAGCTGTTTTTT.

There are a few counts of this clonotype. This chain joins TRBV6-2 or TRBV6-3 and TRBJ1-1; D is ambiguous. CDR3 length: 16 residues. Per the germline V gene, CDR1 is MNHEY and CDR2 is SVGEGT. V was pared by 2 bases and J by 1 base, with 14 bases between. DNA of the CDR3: TGTGCCAGCAGTTACGAACCGGCGTGGGAGAACACTGAAGCTTTCTTT. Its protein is CASSYEPAWENTEAFF.

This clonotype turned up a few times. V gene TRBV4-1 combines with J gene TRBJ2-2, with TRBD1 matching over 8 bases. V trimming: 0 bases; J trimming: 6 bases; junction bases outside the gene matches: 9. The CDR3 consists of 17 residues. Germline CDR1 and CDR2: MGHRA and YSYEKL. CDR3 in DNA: TGCGCCAGCAGCCAAGAACACAGGGGGTATTTTGCCGGGGAGCTGTTTTTT. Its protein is CASSQEHRGYFAGELFF.

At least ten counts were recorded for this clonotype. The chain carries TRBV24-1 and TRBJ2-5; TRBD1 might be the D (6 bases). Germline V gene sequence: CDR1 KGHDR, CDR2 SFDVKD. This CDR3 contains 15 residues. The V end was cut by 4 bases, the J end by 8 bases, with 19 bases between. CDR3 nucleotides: TGTGCCACCAGTGAGGTAACAGGGACCCTCTCAACCCAGTACTTC. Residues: CATSEVTGTLSTQYF.

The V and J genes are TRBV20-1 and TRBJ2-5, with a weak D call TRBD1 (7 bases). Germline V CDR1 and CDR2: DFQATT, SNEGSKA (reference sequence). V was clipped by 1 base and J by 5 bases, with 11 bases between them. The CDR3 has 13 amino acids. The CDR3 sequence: CSARVTGRETQYF. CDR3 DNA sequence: TGCAGTGCTAGAGTGACAGGGAGGGAGACCCAGTACTTC.

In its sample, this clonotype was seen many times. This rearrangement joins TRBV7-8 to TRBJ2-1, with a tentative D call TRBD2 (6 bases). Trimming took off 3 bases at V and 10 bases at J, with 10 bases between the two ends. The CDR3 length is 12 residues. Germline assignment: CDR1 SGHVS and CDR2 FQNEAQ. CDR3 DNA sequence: TGTGCCAGCAGCTTCCTCGGGAGCGAGCAGTTCTTC. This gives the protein CASSFLGSEQFF.